These T cell receptor beta chains were read from a single sample in a study of breast tumors, draining lymph nodes, adjacent tissues. TCRdb ran MiXCR on the multiplex PCR reads and lists one entry per CDR3 protein. There are about 180,000 distinct CDR3 sequences in the sample; about 30% occur only once, and roughly 3.8% lies in the top ten. The sequencing input was axillary lymph node tissue. Receptors were obtained from a female donor with breast cancer. Some clones in this sample may be carry-over from other donors' samples. Each CDR3 is given with its conserved first and last residue. Each record gives: D gene, V gene, CDR3 protein. D genes are given only for firm matches.

-	TRBV7-9	CASSLANFDNEQFF
-	TRBV12-3/TRBV12-4	CASSLQGEEQPQHF
-	TRBV14	CASKNLTDSGNTIYF
TRBD1	TRBV19	CASSYDREGYGYTF
-	TRBV28	CASSFQVSLSSGNTIYF
-	TRBV7-3	CASSLSAGSSYEQYF
-	TRBV30	CAWSVEEKLFF
TRBD1	TRBV10-1	CASSKDRTTDEQFF
-	TRBV3-1	CASSQVMDSGQFF
-	TRBV15	CATSKLRGAPENEKLFF
TRBD2	TRBV4-1	CASSQVAGVGETQYF
TRBD1	TRBV5-8	CASSLGGQGGTEAFF
-	TRBV20-1	CSAGRTDTQYF
TRBD2	TRBV10-3	CAISGGLGRYEQYF
-	TRBV6-6	CASSSEGLPKSYEQYF
TRBD1	TRBV7-9	CPSSHSGTVTDTRYF
TRBD1	TRBV30	CAWGTGNYGYTF
TRBD2	TRBV6-2/TRBV6-3	CASSTPGLGAKTQYF
-	TRBV7-9	CASSLVSSRSDTQYF
-	TRBV6-5	CASSYSLGGGLYGYTF
-	TRBV28	CASSPSGKHFYGYTF
-	TRBV7-2	CASSLTSSAPLHF
-	TRBV20-1	CSAREGIASAFF
-	TRBV7-2	CASSFYRDPNYGYPF